This T cell receptor (beta chain) is drawn from a study of regulatory T cells in long-lasting Graves disease. The time point is: newly diagnosed GD, antithyroid drugs for less than 3 months. PBMC RNA was the source of the TCR library. Libraries of TCR beta came from iRepertoire HTBI primers plus Arm-PCR of CDR3 regions. TCRdb re-analysed the multiplex PCR reads in MiXCR, keeping a single row per CDR3 protein. The sample holds over 400,000 distinct CDR3 sequences; roughly 15% are singletons and the top ten take about 15%. The CDR3 totals 15 residues. Germline V CDR1 and CDR2: MNHNS, SASEGT. With 6 bases clipped from V and 3 bases from J, the junction kept 8 bases outside the gene matches. Separately, the same data were catalogued under a study of T cells in Graves' hyperthyroidism and ophthalmopathy.

Sequenced material: peripheral blood mononuclear cells (PBMCs), taken at new diagnosis, from a patient treated with antithyroid drugs. The rearrangement joins TRBV6-1 to TRBJ2-1; 7 bases align to TRBD1. The clonotype was recovered from a woman aged 50 to 65 with Graves disease. The CDR3: CASSPGTEIYNEQFF. CDR3 nucleotide sequence: TGTGCCAGCAGCCCCGGGACAGAAATCTACAATGAGCAGTTCTTC.